A selection of T cell receptor beta chains follows, all from one sample in a study of response to subunit inactivated influenza vaccine. In TCRdb, the RT-PCR reads were re-called with MiXCR into one record per CDR3 protein. The table shows 610,000 or so distinct CDR3 sequences, with around 13% occurring only once. The sequencing used PBMCs from blood, collected about 13 days after vaccination. The receptors here all came from a man aged 45-65 years who received an inactivated influenza vaccine. Each CDR3 is given with its conserved first and last residue. D genes are given only for firm matches. The size of a clone is reported for some rows only, either as once, few or many, or as a class for expanded clones.

clone size,D gene,V gene,J gene,CDR3 DNA,CDR3 protein
.,TRBD2,TRBV7-9,TRBJ2-3,TGTGCCAGCACCATACTAGCGTCCTTACTCACAGATACGCAGTATTTT,CASTILASLLTDTQYF
few,.,TRBV4-1,TRBJ1-1,TGCGCCAGCAGCCAAGAATATCGCGGAGGGGCGGCTGAAGCTTTCTTT,CASSQEYRGGAAEAFF
few,.,TRBV6-5,TRBJ2-3,TGTGCCAGCAGTTACGGCACAGGGTTAGATACGCAGTATTTT,CASSYGTGLDTQYF
few,.,TRBV12-3/TRBV12-4,TRBJ1-2,TGTGCCAGCAGTTCCGTACAGGACAGAGGAGGAGGCTACACCTTC,CASSSVQDRGGGYTF
few,TRBD2,TRBV7-9,TRBJ2-1,TGTGCCAGCAGCCCAAACCCCATTAGCGGGGGAACGTTCTTC,CASSPNPISGGTFF
once,TRBD2,TRBV11-2,TRBJ2-2,TGTGCCAGCAGCTTCGTGGGCGGGGGGAACACCGGGGAGCTGTTTTTT,CASSFVGGGNTGELFF
.,.,TRBV3-1,TRBJ2-2,TGTGCCAGCAGCCAAGTCTCAGGGTCCGGGGAGCTGTTTTTT,CASSQVSGSGELFF
.,TRBD2,TRBV20-1,TRBJ2-1,TGCAGTGCTAGACCTACGGGACTAGCGGTTTACAATGAGCAGTTCTTC,CSARPTGLAVYNEQFF
many,.,TRBV12-3/TRBV12-4,TRBJ2-7,TGTGCCAGCAGTCCAGACAGGTACGAGCAGTACTTC,CASSPDRYEQYF
.,.,TRBV9,TRBJ1-3,TGTGCCAGCAGCTCAACCCCGGAACGGGACACCATATATTTT,CASSSTPERDTIYF
.,.,TRBV7-6,TRBJ2-2,TGTGCCAGCACCCTAGGGGGGCGGGACACCGGGGAGCTGTTTTTT,CASTLGGRDTGELFF
.,.,TRBV29-1,TRBJ2-1,TGCAGCGTTGAAGATACACTGATGAGCTCCTACAATGAGCAGTTCTTC,CSVEDTLMSSYNEQFF
few,.,TRBV7-2,TRBJ2-1,TGTGCCAGCAGCTTAATGCACGACCCTCGGGCTGAGCAGTTCTTC,CASSLMHDPRAEQFF
many,.,TRBV12-3/TRBV12-4,TRBJ2-3,TGTGCCAGCAGTCCTGTGGGCACAGATACGCAGTATTTT,CASSPVGTDTQYF
few,.,TRBV15,TRBJ2-7,TGTGCCACCAGCAGAGCACAGAACTCCTACGAGCAGTACTTC,CATSRAQNSYEQYF
few,.,TRBV2,TRBJ2-1,TGTGCCAGCAGTGACCATGGACGGGGGAATGAGCAGTTCTTC,CASSDHGRGNEQFF
few,.,TRBV7-2,TRBJ2-7,TGTGCCAGCAGCTCCCGGGACTTCCCCTTGGTCGAGCAGTACTTC,CASSSRDFPLVEQYF
.,TRBD2,TRBV4-3,TRBJ2-3,TGCGCCAGCAGCCAATCCGGACTAGCGGGGTACACAGATACGCAGTATTTT,CASSQSGLAGYTDTQYF
few,TRBD2,TRBV3-1,TRBJ2-3,TGTGCCAGCAGTCGACTCGGGACTAGTGTAGATACGCAGTATTTT,CASSRLGTSVDTQYF
.,TRBD1,TRBV11-3,TRBJ2-1,TGTGCCAGCAGCCACGACAGGGGGAGTGAGCAGTTCTTC,CASSHDRGSEQFF
.,TRBD1,TRBV29-1,TRBJ1-2,TGCAGCGTTTACGGACAGGGAAACTATGGCTACACCTTC,CSVYGQGNYGYTF
.,.,TRBV6-2/TRBV6-3,TRBJ1-2,TGTGCCAGCAGTACCTCGGGGAGGAGCGGCTACACCTTC,CASSTSGRSGYTF
.,.,TRBV2,TRBJ2-5,TGTGCCAGCACCCCAACCGACGCCGGCGGGGTGGAGACCCAGTACTTC,CASTPTDAGGVETQYF
few,.,TRBV4-3,TRBJ1-4,TGCGCCAGCAGCCAAGAGTATTATGAAAAACTGTTTTTT,CASSQEYYEKLFF
few,TRBD2,TRBV5-4,TRBJ2-1,TGTGCCAGCAGCTTGGCCTTAGCGGGGGGCGATGAGCAGTTCTTC,CASSLALAGGDEQFF
.,.,TRBV7-2,TRBJ2-3,TGTGCCAGCAGCTTATCCCGCCCTGAAGGTACGCAGTATTTT,CASSLSRPEGTQYF
few,.,TRBV19,TRBJ1-1,TGTGCCAGTGGCTGGCGTTACACTGAAGCTTTCTTT,CASGWRYTEAFF
.,.,TRBV29-1,TRBJ2-7,TGCAGCGTTGTTTGGCAGCGCTCCTACGAGCAGTACTTC,CSVVWQRSYEQYF
many,TRBD2,TRBV12-3/TRBV12-4,TRBJ2-1,TGTGCCAGCAGTCAGAGAACTACTAGCGGGAGGTCAAATGAGCAGTTCTTC,CASSQRTTSGRSNEQFF
.,TRBD1,TRBV20-1,TRBJ2-1,TGCAGTGCTCAGGACAGGTTCCGCTCCTACAATGAGCAGTTCTTC,CSAQDRFRSYNEQFF